These 19 T cell receptor beta chains were all obtained from the same sample, sequenced in a study of T cells after yellow fever vaccination. TCRdb reprocessed the 5' RACE reads with MiXCR, giving one entry per CDR3 protein. The sample holds roughly 350,000 distinct CDR3 sequences, 4.1% seen once. The specimen was PBMCs, collected 5 days after the yellow fever booster vaccination. The receptors were gathered from a man aged 18-30 years who received the YFV17D yellow fever vaccine.

Remarks on this clonotype: A much larger clone differs by one base, so this may be a read error. V gene TRBV10-2 combines with J gene TRBJ2-3, with D maybe TRBD1 (5 bases). Germline CDR1 reads WSHSY; CDR2 reads SAAADI. With 4 bases removed from V and 8 bases from J, the gap between germline ends came to 10 bases. This CDR3 contains 12 residues. CDR3 DNA sequence: TGCGCCAGCAGTGTAGGGGCAGTTACGCAGTATTTT. This sequence encodes CASSVGAVTQYF.

This clonotype was seen only a few times. In DNA form, the CDR3 reads TGCAGTGCTCACCCCCCAGCGGTCTACGAGCAGTACGTC. Amino acid sequence: CSAHPPAVYEQYV. The chain employs TRBV20-1 and TRBJ2-7, with a possible D match to TRBD2 (5 bases). CDR3 length equals 13 residues. Germline V gives CDR1 DFQATT, CDR2 SNEGSKA (reference sequence). Trimming removed 5 bases from V and 3 bases from J, with 14 bases in between.

There are a few counts of this clonotype. The chain joins TRBV3-1 to TRBJ1-2; D unclear. Germline V gene lookup returns CDR1 LGHDT and CDR2 YNNKEL (reference sequence). V shed 4 bases and J shed 5 bases, with 8 bases lying between them. The CDR3 totals 12 residues. CDR3 nucleotide sequence: TGTGCCAGCAGCCCCGGAGCTTATGGCTACACCTTC. Amino acids: CASSPGAYGYTF.

This clonotype was seen ten or more times. The chain joins TRBV10-3 to TRBJ2-7; the D call may be TRBD1 or TRBD2 (5 bases each). Trimming left V 3 bases short and J 0 bases short, with 12 bases between. The CDR3 consists of 15 residues. The germline V gene has CDR1 ENHRY and CDR2 SYGVKD. The CDR3: CAISDAEGISYEQYF. The CDR3 DNA reads TGTGCCATCAGTGATGCCGAGGGGATCTCCTACGAGCAGTACTTC.

This clonotype was counted only a few times. CDR3 loop: CASSPPSGGQETQYF. The CDR3 region has the DNA TGTGCCAGCAGTCCTCCTAGCGGGGGCCAAGAGACCCAGTACTTC. V is TRBV12-3 or TRBV12-4 and J is TRBJ2-5, with 10 bases lining up with TRBD2. The ends lost 5 bases at V and 1 base at J; junction bases unmatched: 4. The CDR3 is 15 residues long.

The chain recombines TRBV5-6 with TRBJ2-7, with 9 bases identical to TRBD1. V shed 4 bases and J 3 bases; nucleotides not matched to a gene: 14. The CDR3 is made up of 17 amino acids. Germline V lookup: CDR1 SGHDT, CDR2 YYEEEE. The CDR3 nucleotides are TGTGCCAGCAGCACGGACAGGGGCCCCGACACGGACTACGAGCAGTACTTC. The encoded protein is CASSTDRGPDTDYEQYF.

This clonotype has at least ten counts. V gene TRBV6-5 combines with J gene TRBJ1-6, with D maybe TRBD1 (5 bases). The CDR3 runs to 14 residues. Trimming pared 2 bases from V and 9 bases from J, leaving 11 bases between. From germline, CDR1 is MNHEY and CDR2 SVGAGI. CDR3 bases: TGTGCCAGCAGTTACGGGGGTTCTGTTTCACCCCTCCACTTT. Protein: CASSYGGSVSPLHF.

This clonotype was picked up a small number of times. The V call is TRBV29-1, the J call TRBJ2-1, with D maybe TRBD1 (6 bases). V was cut by 5 bases and J by 8 bases, with 25 bases left in between. Germline lookup yields CDR1 SQVTM and CDR2 ANQGSEA. The CDR3 is 16 amino acids. DNA of the CDR3: TGCAGCGTTTATCTGGGGGCGGGTGCCCGAGCGGATGAGCAGTTCTTC. This translates into CSVYLGAGARADEQFF.

The V gene is TRBV5-6, the J gene TRBJ2-1; perhaps TRBD2 as D (7 bases). The CDR3 loop spans 16 amino acids. The V and J ends lost 1 base and 4 bases respectively, with 15 bases between them. Germline CDR1 and CDR2: SGHDT and YYEEEE. CDR3 nucleotides: TGTGCCAGCAGCTTGTGGGGGGGCCTGTATTACAATGAGCAGTTCTTC. It is translated as CASSLWGGLYYNEQFF. The entire variable domain, with the rest obtained from reference TRBV5-6 and TRBJ2-1, is as follows: DAGVTQSPTHLIKTRGQQVTLRCSPKSGHDTVSWYQQALGQGPQFIFQYYEEEERQRGNFPDRFSGHQFPNYSSELNVNALLLGDSALYLCASSLWGGLYYNEQFFGPGTRLTVL.

The V gene is TRBV7-9, the J gene TRBJ1-5; D not resolved. CDR3 length equals 20 residues. Germline lookup yields CDR1 SEHNR and CDR2 FQNEAQ (reference sequence). V lost 0 bases, J lost 7 bases, and 28 bases lay in between. Written as DNA, the CDR3 is TGTGCCAGCAGCTTAGCAAGGTCAGGCCGGACTTCATCCGGATACCAGCCCCAGCATTTT. Amino acid sequence: CASSLARSGRTSSGYQPQHF.

This clonotype was observed many times. The chain is built from TRBV5-1 and TRBJ2-3, with a weak D call TRBD2 (5 bases). The CDR3 spans 14 residues. The V end was cut by 4 bases, the J end by 4 bases, with 13 bases between. The germline V gene has CDR1 SGHRS and CDR2 YFSETQ. CDR3 amino acids: CASSGAAWADTQYF. The CDR3 DNA reads TGCGCCAGCAGCGGAGCGGCCTGGGCAGATACGCAGTATTTT.

This clonotype was counted ten times or more. This chain connects TRBV7-2 to TRBJ2-1; 8 nucleotides line up with TRBD2. CDR1 SGHTA and CDR2 FQGNSA come from the germline V gene. The ends lost 5 bases at V and 6 bases at J; junction bases unmatched: 9. CDR3 length equals 15 residues. CDR3 protein: CASSPPGLAGNEQFF. The DNA for the CDR3 is TGTGCCAGCAGCCCTCCCGGACTAGCTGGCAATGAGCAGTTCTTC.

The CDR3 spells CASSLGSGAYYNEQFF. CDR3 bases: TGTGCCAGCAGCTTAGGGTCTGGGGCCTACTACAATGAGCAGTTCTTC. The V and J genes are TRBV7-7 and TRBJ2-1, with D perhaps TRBD1 (5 bases). Deletions cut 1 base from V and 3 bases from J, with 13 bases between. This CDR3 is built from 16 residues. Germline V CDR1 and CDR2: SSHAT, FNYEAQ (reference sequence).

This sequence joins TRBV6-2 or TRBV6-3 and TRBJ2-6, with 7 bases aligning to TRBD2. CDR1 and CDR2 (germline): MNHEY, SVGEGT. With V trimmed by 9 bases and J by 0 bases, 8 bases remained unmatched. The CDR3 totals 16 residues. The CDR3 sequence is CASERGSTSGANVLTF. The CDR3, as DNA: TGTGCCAGTGAGCGGGGATCCACCTCTGGGGCCAACGTCCTGACTTTC.

This clonotype has more than one count but fewer than ten. The chain couples TRBV6-6 to TRBJ1-1, with D possibly TRBD1 on 5 matching bases. Trimming stripped 2 bases from V and 1 base from J, with 11 bases between. Per germline, CDR1 MNHNY and CDR2 SVGAGI (reference sequence). The CDR3 covers 15 residues. The chain's CDR3 is CASSYLGTQNTEAFF. The CDR3 DNA reads TGTGCCAGCAGTTACCTCGGGACGCAGAACACTGAAGCTTTCTTT.

This clonotype has at least ten counts. The J gene is TRBJ2-1, the V gene TRBV29-1; D is undetermined. The CDR3 is 13 residues long. Germline V CDR1 and CDR2: SQVTM, ANQGSEA. Trimming took off 6 bases at V and 2 bases at J, with 11 bases between the two ends. CDR3 sequence (DNA): TGCAGCGTGAAGCCCACAACCTACAATGAGCAGTTCTTC. Amino acids: CSVKPTTYNEQFF.

The gene calls are TRBV10-3 and TRBJ2-5; TRBD1 agrees at 10 bases. V lost 6 bases and J lost 5; bases outside the gene matches: 6. This CDR3 region has 14 residues. Germline lookup yields CDR1 ENHRY and CDR2 SYGVKD. CDR3 sequence reads: CAIRSGQGLETQYF. In nucleotides, the CDR3 is TGTGCCATCAGATCGGGACAGGGGCTTGAGACCCAGTACTTC.

This clonotype was recorded many times. The chain employs TRBV19 and TRBJ1-5, with D hard to call. The germline V and J ends were trimmed by 4 bases and 2 bases, with 12 bases remaining between them. Germline assignment: CDR1 LNHDA and CDR2 SQIVND (reference sequence). The CDR3 sequence is 15 residues long. CDR3 in amino acids: CASSSSTVRNQPQHF. The CDR3 DNA reads TGTGCCAGTAGTAGTTCCACAGTTCGCAATCAGCCCCAGCATTTT.

This clonotype was recorded at least ten times. At one end the junction does not follow the germline gene, possibly because of a read error. This chain uses TRBV7-7 with TRBJ2-2; no clear D gene. CDR3 length: 14 amino acids. Germline V lookup: CDR1 SSHAT, CDR2 FNYEAQ (reference sequence). CDR3 nucleotides: TGTGCTAGCAGCTTAGGCCCGCGGACCGGGGAGCTGTTTTTT. It encodes CASSLGPRTGELFF.